Each of the 16 T cell receptor beta chains below was sequenced from the same sample in a study of cytomegalovirus exposure and HLA in healthy donors. The PCR made use of 60 Vbeta and 13 Jbeta primers. This table comes from immunoSEQ multiplex PCR, and its TCRdb copy is limited to in-frame clones, with some not included. The sample gives about 170,000 clones, approximately 75% of which show up once; approximately 1.6% is in the top ten. The sample consisted of PBMCs. These receptors originate from a girl aged 10-17 years in good health and CMV-seronegative.

The CDR3 DNA reads TGTGCCAGCAGCTTAGGGACAGACTATGGCTACACCTTC. Residues: CASSLGTDYGYTF. The rearrangement uses TRBV7-6 and TRBJ1-2, with a possible D match to TRBD1 (6 bases). Trimming left V 1 base short and J 3 bases short, with 6 bases between. The length of the CDR3 is 13 residues. Germline CDR1 is SGHVS and CDR2 is FNYEAQ. Variable domain in full (rest from reference TRBV7-6 and TRBJ1-2): GAGVSQSPRYKVTKRGQDVALRCDPISGHVSLYWYRQALGQGPEFLTYFNYEAQQDKSGLPNDRFSAERPEGSISTLTIQRTEQRDSAMYRCASSLGTDYGYTFGSGTRLTVV.

This sequence joins TRBV2 and TRBJ2-3; 8 bases match TRBD2. V was clipped by 8 bases and J by 14 bases; unmatched bases: 15. CDR3 length: 13 residues. Germline V gene sequence: CDR1 SNHLY, CDR2 FYNNEI. The CDR3 DNA sequence: TGTGCCAGCTCCACCCCGGGGGGGACTCCGCTGTATTTT. The encoded protein is CASSTPGGTPLYF. The whole variable domain, filled in from reference TRBV2 and TRBJ2-3, reads EPEVTQTPSHQVTQMGQEVILRCVPISNHLYFYWYRQILGQKVEFLVSFYNNEISEKSEIFDDQFSVERPDGSNFTLKIRSTKLEDSAMYFCASSTPGGTPLYFGPGTRLTVL.

In its sample, this clone was seen a few times. J is TRBJ1-5 and V is TRBV9; 8 bases align to TRBD1. The CDR3 runs to 19 residues. Germline CDR1 reads SGDLS; CDR2 reads YYNGEE. The junction had 11 bases not matched to a gene; V was cut back by 0 bases and J by 0 bases. The CDR3 DNA sequence: TGTGCCAGCAGCGTAGTGACCGGGACAGGAGAATATAGCAATCAGCCCCAGCATTTT. Protein sequence: CASSVVTGTGEYSNQPQHF.

V is TRBV4-1 and J is TRBJ2-7; 8 positions agree with TRBD1. CDR3 length: 14 amino acids. CDR1 is MGHRA and CDR2 is YSYEKL in the germline V gene. V dropped 4 bases and J dropped 6; count of bases not matched to a gene: 8. CDR3 amino acids: CASSRPGQGGEQYF. In nucleotides, the CDR3 is TGCGCCAGCAGCCGGCCCGGACAGGGCGGCGAGCAGTACTTC.

On this clone: One end of the junction fails to match germline, which may point to a read error. Other DNA sequences in this specimen translate into the identical CDR3. The V gene is TRBV7-6, the J gene TRBJ1-2; TRBD1 matches at 8 bases. The CDR3 has 15 residues. Germline V lookup: CDR1 SGHVS, CDR2 FNYEAQ. The CDR3, as DNA: TGCGCCAGCAGCCTACAACCACCCGACAGGGGTGGCTACACCTTC. Its protein is CASSLQPPDRGGYTF.

The rearrangement uses TRBV5-1 and TRBJ1-1; D may be TRBD1 (5 bases). CDR3 length: 15 amino acids. Germline V gene sequence: CDR1 SGHRS, CDR2 YFSETQ. Trimming cost V 0 bases and J 10 bases, with 19 bases left between them. The CDR3 nucleotides are TGCGCCAGCAGCTTGGCCCCGGAAGGGGCCGGTGGAGCTTTCTTT. Its protein product is CASSLAPEGAGGAFF.

The rearrangement uses TRBV7-8 and TRBJ1-2; 7 bases are a match to TRBD1. This CDR3 is 14 amino acids long. Germline CDR1 is SGHVS and CDR2 is FQNEAQ. Losses at the gene ends were 1 base for V and 4 bases for J; bases not matched to a gene: 3. CDR3: CASSLDSGGYGYTF. Written as DNA, the CDR3 is TGTGCCAGCAGCTTAGATTCAGGGGGCTATGGCTACACCTTC. The full variable domain, rest sourced from reference TRBV7-8 and TRBJ1-2, is GAGVSQSPRYKVAKRGQDVALRCDPISGHVSLFWYQQALGQGPEFLTYFQNEAQLDKSGLPSDRFFAERPEGSVSTLKIQRTQQEDSAVYLCASSLDSGGYGYTFGSGTRLTVV.

The gene calls are TRBV19 and TRBJ1-2, with a possible D match to TRBD1 (6 bases). Between the trimmed V and J ends, which lost 1 base and 3 bases, there was a span of 15 bases. The CDR3 has 16 residues. Germline values: CDR1 LNHDA, CDR2 SQIVND (reference sequence). Here the CDR3 reads CASSIARGARDYGYTF. The CDR3 DNA sequence: TGTGCCAGTAGTATAGCGCGGGGGGCGCGGGACTATGGCTACACCTTC.

The chain carries TRBV5-1 and TRBJ1-2, with TRBD1 matching 7 bases. Germline trimming cut 4 bases from V and 7 bases from J; bases unmatched to any gene: 19. In germline, CDR1 is SGHRS, CDR2 YFSETQ. This CDR3 is 17 amino acids long. The DNA of the CDR3 is TGCGCCAGCAGCCTGCAGCCGGGACAGACTTTATCGGGTGGCTACACCTTC. It translates to CASSLQPGQTLSGGYTF.

The rearrangement links TRBV5-4 to TRBJ2-6; D remains unclear. This CDR3 is 13 amino acids long. CDR1 and CDR2 (germline): SGHNT, YYREEE (reference sequence). The V end lost 4 bases, the J end lost 1 base, and 3 bases lay between the germline ends. The CDR3, as DNA: TGTGCCAGCAGCACATCTGGGGCCAACGTCCTGACTTTC. Protein: CASSTSGANVLTF. Full variable domain (rest looked up from reference TRBV5-4 and TRBJ2-6): ETGVTQSPTHLIKTRGQQVTLRCSSQSGHNTVSWYQQALGQGPQFIFQYYREEENGRGNFPPRFSGLQFPNYSSELNVNALELDDSALYLCASSTSGANVLTFGAGSRLTVL.

The chain has TRBV6-1 and TRBJ2-7, with 9 bases that match TRBD1. Losses at the gene ends were 0 bases for V and 3 bases for J; bases not matched to a gene: 3. The germline CDR1 and CDR2 sequences are MNHNS and SASEGT. This CDR3 spans 15 amino acids. CDR3 protein: CASSEAGTGHYEQYF. The CDR3 DNA follows: TGTGCCAGCAGTGAAGCTGGGACAGGGCACTACGAGCAGTACTTC.

J is TRBJ2-5 and V is TRBV19; tentatively, D is TRBD2 (6 bases). Germline V lookup: CDR1 LNHDA, CDR2 SQIVND (reference sequence). This CDR3 contains 14 residues. Trimming took off 4 bases at V and 5 bases at J, with 14 bases between the two ends. This CDR3 reads CASSTTRGRETQYF. CDR3 DNA: TGTGCCAGTAGTACGACTAGGGGCCGGGAGACCCAGTACTTC. The variable domain in full, with the rest retrieved from reference TRBV19 and TRBJ2-5, is DGGITQSPKYLFRKEGQNVTLSCEQNLNHDAMYWYRQDPGQGLRLIYYSQIVNDFQKGDIAEGYSVSREKKESFPLTVTSAQKNPTAFYLCASSTTRGRETQYFGPGTRLLVL.

The chain has TRBV5-1 and TRBJ2-2; 9 bases are shared with TRBD1. This CDR3 is built from 16 residues. The trim removed 2 bases at V and 2 bases at J, leaving 4 bases unmatched. Germline lookup yields CDR1 SGHRS and CDR2 YFSETQ. CDR3 sequence (DNA): TGCGCCAGCAGCTTCCTGGGACAGGGTAACACCGGGGAGCTGTTTTTT. Its protein product is CASSFLGQGNTGELFF. The full variable domain, with the rest looked up from reference TRBV5-1 and TRBJ2-2, is KAGVTQTPRYLIKTRGQQVTLSCSPISGHRSVSWYQQTPGQGLQFLFEYFSETQRNKGNFPGRFSGRQFSNSRSEMNVSTLELGDSALYLCASSFLGQGNTGELFFGEGSRLTVL.

The chain combines TRBV29-1 with TRBJ1-1; D perhaps matches TRBD1 (6 bases). CDR3 length: 14 residues. V lost 8 bases and J lost 1, with 17 bases in between. Germline V gives CDR1 SQVTM, CDR2 ANQGSEA. DNA of the CDR3: TGCAGCTCCCAAGGGGGAGGGTCGAACACTGAAGCTTTCTTT. Translating gives CSSQGGGSNTEAFF.

This clone was recorded a few times. V gene TRBV4-1 combines with J gene TRBJ1-6; TRBD1 matches 7 bases. The CDR3 is 16 residues long. CDR1 and CDR2 (germline): MGHRA, YSYEKL. J lost 9 bases, V lost 1 base, and 9 bases had no gene match. CDR3 DNA sequence: TGCGCCAGCAGCCAAGCATCCGGGACAGAAGTTTCACCCCTCCACTTT. This gives the protein CASSQASGTEVSPLHF.

The chain uses TRBV15 and TRBJ2-7, with TRBD1 matching 7 bases. The germline V gene has CDR1 LNHNV and CDR2 YYDKDF (reference sequence). Trimming at V came to 8 bases and at J to 1 base, leaving 11 bases not matched to a gene. This CDR3 spans 15 amino acids. CDR3 loop: CATGVGTDQSYEQYF. Written as DNA, the CDR3 is TGTGCCACCGGCGTGGGGACAGATCAATCCTACGAGCAGTACTTC.